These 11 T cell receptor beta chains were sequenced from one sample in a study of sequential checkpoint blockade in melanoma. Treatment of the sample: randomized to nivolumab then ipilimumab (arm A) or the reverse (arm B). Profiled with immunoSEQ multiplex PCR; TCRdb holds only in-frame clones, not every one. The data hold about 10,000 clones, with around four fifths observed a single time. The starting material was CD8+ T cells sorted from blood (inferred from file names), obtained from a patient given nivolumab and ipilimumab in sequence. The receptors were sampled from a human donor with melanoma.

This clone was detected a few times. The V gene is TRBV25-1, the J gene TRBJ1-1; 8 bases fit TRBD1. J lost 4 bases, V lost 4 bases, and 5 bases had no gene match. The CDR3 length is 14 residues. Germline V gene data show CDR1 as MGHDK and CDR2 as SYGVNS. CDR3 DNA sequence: TGTGCCAGCAGTGGAGCCCAGGGGGCCACTGAAGCTTTCTTT. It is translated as CASSGAQGATEAFF.

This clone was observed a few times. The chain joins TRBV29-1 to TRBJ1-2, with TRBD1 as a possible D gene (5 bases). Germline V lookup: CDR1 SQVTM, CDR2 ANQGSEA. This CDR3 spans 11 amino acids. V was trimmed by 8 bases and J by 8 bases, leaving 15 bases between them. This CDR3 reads CSSGGGEGYTF. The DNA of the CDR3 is TGCAGCTCTGGGGGAGGGGAAGGCTACACCTTC.

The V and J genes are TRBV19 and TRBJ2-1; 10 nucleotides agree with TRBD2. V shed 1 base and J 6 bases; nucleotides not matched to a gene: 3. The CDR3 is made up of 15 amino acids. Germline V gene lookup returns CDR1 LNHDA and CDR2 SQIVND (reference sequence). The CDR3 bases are TGTGCCAGTAGTATAGTAGCGGGAGGCCCCAATGAGCAGTTCTTC. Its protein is CASSIVAGGPNEQFF.

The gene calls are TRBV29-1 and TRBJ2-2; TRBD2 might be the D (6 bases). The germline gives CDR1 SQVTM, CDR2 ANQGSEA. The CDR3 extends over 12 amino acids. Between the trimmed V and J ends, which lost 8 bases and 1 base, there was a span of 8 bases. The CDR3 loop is CSLRGNTGELFF. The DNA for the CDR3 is TGCAGCCTGCGGGGGAACACCGGGGAGCTGTTTTTT.

The CDR3 DNA sequence: TGTGCCATCCCCAGAGGTAACACCGGGGAGCTGTTTTTT. Its translation: CAIPRGNTGELFF. The chain joins TRBV10-3 to TRBJ2-2; D is uncertain. In germline, CDR1 is ENHRY, CDR2 SYGVKD. Trimming took 8 bases from V and 2 from J, leaving 9 bases between them. The CDR3 runs 13 residues.

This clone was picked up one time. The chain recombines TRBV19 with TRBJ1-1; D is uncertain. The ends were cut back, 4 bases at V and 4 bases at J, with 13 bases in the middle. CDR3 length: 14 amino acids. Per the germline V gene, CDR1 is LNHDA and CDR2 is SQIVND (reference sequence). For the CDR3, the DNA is TGTGCCAGTAGTACGTCCTACTTAGCCACTGAAGCTTTCTTT. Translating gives CASSTSYLATEAFF.

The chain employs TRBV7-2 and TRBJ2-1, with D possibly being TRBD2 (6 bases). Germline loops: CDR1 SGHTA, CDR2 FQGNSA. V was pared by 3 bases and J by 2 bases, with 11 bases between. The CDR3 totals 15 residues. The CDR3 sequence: CASSFGGTPYNEQFF. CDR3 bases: TGTGCCAGCAGCTTCGGCGGGACCCCCTACAATGAGCAGTTCTTC.

The CDR3 is CASSPDRGSYEQYF. CDR3 in DNA: TGTGCCAGCAGCCCCGACAGGGGATCCTACGAGCAGTACTTC. The gene calls are TRBV14 and TRBJ2-7; 8 bases are a match to TRBD1. Germline CDR1 reads SGHDN; CDR2 reads FVKESK. This CDR3 is built from 14 residues. With 4 bases clipped from V and 1 base from J, the junction kept 3 bases outside the gene matches.

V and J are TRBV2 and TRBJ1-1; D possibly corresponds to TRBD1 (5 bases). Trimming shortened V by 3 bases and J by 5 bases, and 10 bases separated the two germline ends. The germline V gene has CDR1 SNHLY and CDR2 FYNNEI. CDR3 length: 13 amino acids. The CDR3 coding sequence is TGTGCCAGCAGTGATAGGGGATGGACTGAAGCTTTCTTT. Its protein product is CASSDRGWTEAFF.

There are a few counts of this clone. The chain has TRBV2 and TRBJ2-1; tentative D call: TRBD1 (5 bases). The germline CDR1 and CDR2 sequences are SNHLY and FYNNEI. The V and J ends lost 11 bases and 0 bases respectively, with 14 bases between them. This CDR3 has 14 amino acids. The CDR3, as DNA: TGTGCCCCCCAAGACAGACTCTCCTACAATGAGCAGTTCTTC. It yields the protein CAPQDRLSYNEQFF.

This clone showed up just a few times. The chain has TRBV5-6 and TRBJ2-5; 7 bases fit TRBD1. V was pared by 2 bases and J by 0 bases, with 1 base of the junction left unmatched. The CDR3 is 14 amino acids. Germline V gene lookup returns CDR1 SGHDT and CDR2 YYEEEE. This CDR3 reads CASSLGGNQETQYF. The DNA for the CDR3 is TGTGCCAGCAGCTTAGGGGGCAACCAAGAGACCCAGTACTTC.